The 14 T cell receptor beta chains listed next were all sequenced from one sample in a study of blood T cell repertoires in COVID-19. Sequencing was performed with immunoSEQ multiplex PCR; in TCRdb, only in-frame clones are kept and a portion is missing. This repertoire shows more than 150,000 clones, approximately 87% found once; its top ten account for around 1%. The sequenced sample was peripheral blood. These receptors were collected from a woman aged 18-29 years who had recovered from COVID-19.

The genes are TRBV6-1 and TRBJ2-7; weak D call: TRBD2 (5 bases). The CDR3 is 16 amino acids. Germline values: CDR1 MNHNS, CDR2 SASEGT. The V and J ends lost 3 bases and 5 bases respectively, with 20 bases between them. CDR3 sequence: CASSDTLGGGHDEQYV. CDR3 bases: TGTGCCAGCAGTGATACCCTAGGAGGAGGTCATGACGAGCAGTACGTC.

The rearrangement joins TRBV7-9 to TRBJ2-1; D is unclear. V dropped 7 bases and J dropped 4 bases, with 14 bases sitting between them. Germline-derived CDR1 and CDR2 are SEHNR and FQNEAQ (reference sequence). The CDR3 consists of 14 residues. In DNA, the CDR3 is TGTGCCAGCACCTATATACCCCTATACAATGAGCAGTTCTTC. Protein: CASTYIPLYNEQFF.

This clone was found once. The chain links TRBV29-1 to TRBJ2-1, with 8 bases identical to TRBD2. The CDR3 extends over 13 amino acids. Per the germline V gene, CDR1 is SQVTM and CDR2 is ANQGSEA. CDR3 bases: TGCACCTCGTTAGTAGCGGGAAGGAATGAGCAGTTCTTC. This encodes CTSLVAGRNEQFF.

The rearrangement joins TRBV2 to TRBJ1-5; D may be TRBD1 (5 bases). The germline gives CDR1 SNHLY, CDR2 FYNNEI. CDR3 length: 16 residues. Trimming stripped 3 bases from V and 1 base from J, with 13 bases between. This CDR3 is CASSEYWGESNQPQHF. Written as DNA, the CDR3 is TGTGCCAGCAGTGAGTATTGGGGGGAAAGCAATCAGCCCCAGCATTTT. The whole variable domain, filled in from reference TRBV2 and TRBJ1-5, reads EPEVTQTPSHQVTQMGQEVILRCVPISNHLYFYWYRQILGQKVEFLVSFYNNEISEKSEIFDDQFSVERPDGSNFTLKIRSTKLEDSAMYFCASSEYWGESNQPQHFGDGTRLSIL.

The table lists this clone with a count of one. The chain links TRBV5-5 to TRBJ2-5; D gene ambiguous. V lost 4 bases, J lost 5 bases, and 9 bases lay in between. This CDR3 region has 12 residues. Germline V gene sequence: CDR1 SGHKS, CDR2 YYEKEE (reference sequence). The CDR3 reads CASSPPLETQYF. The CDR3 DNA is TGTGCCAGCAGCCCCCCCCTGGAGACCCAGTACTTC.

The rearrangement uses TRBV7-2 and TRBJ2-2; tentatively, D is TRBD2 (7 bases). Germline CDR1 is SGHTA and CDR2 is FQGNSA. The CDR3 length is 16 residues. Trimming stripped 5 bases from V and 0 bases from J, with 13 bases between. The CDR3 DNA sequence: TGTGCCAGCAGCCTTAGGGGGGGGACGAACACCGGGGAGCTGTTTTTT. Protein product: CASSLRGGTNTGELFF.

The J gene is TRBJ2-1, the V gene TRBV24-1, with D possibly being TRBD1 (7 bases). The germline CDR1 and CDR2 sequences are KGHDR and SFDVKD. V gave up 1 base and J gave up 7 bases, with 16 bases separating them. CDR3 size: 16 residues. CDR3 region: CATSDFSWSGGNEQFF. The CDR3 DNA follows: TGTGCCACCAGTGATTTCTCCTGGTCAGGGGGGAATGAGCAGTTCTTC.

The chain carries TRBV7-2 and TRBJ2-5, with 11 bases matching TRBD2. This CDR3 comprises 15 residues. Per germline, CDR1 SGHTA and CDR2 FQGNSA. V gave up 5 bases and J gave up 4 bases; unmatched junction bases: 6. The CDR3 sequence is CASSLLAGVGETQYF. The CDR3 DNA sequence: TGTGCCAGCAGCCTACTAGCGGGAGTCGGAGAGACCCAGTACTTC. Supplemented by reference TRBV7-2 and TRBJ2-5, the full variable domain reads GAGVSQSPSNKVTEKGKDVELRCDPISGHTALYWYRQSLGQGLEFLIYFQGNSAPDKSGLPSDRFSAERTGGSVSTLTIQRTQQEDSAVYLCASSLLAGVGETQYFGPGTRLLVL.

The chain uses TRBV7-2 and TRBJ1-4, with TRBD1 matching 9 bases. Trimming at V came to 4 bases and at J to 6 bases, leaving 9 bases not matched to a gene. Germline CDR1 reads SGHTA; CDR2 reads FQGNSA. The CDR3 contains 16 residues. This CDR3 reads CASSSPRRDRDEKLFF. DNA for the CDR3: TGTGCCAGCAGCTCCCCCCGGAGGGACAGGGATGAAAAACTGTTTTTT.

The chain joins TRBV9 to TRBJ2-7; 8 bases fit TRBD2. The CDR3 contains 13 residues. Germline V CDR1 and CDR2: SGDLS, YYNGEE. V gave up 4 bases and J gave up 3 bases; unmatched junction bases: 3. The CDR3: CASSPGGGYEQYF. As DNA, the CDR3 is TGTGCCAGCAGCCCCGGGGGGGGCTACGAGCAGTACTTC.

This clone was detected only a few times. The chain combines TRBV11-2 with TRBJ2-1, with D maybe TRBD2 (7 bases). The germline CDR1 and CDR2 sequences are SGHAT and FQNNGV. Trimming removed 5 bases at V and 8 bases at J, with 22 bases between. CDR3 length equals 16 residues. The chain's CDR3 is CASSPIKGGGPDEQFF. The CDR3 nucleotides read TGTGCCAGCAGCCCGATCAAAGGGGGAGGGCCCGATGAGCAGTTCTTC.

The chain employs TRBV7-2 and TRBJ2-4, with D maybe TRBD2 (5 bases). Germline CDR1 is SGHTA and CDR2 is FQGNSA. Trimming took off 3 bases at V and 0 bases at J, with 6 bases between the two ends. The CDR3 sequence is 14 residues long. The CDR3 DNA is TGTGCCAGCAGCTTGGGAGTAGCCAAAAACATTCAGTACTTC. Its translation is CASSLGVAKNIQYF.

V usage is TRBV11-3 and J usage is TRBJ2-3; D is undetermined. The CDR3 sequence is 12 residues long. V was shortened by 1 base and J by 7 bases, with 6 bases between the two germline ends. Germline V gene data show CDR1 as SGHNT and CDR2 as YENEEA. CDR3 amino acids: CASSLGRNTQYF. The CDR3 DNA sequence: TGTGCCAGCAGCTTAGGGCGGAATACGCAGTATTTT.

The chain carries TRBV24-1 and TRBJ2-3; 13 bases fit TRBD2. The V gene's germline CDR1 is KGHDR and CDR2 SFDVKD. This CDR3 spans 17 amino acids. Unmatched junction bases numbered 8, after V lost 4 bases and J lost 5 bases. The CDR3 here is CATSDPLAGGPGDTQYF. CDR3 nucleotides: TGTGCCACCAGTGACCCACTAGCGGGAGGGCCGGGAGATACGCAGTATTTT.